The 27 T cell receptor beta chains listed next were all sequenced from one sample in a study of blood T cell repertoires in COVID-19. TCRdb keeps only in-frame clones here, not all; method: immunoSEQ multiplex PCR. The table records about 130,000 clones, about 87% of them present only once. Sequenced sample: peripheral blood. The receptor source for this set is a man in his forties or fifties with active COVID-19.

With respect to this clone: A much larger clone is a single base away; this may be a read error. This same CDR3 is encoded by further DNA sequences in the sample. The chain uses TRBV7-9 and TRBJ1-3; D might be TRBD1 (5 bases). The CDR3 is made up of 13 amino acids. Trimming removed 5 bases from V and 4 bases from J, with 9 bases in between. Germline CDR1 and CDR2: SEHNR and FQNEAQ (reference sequence). CDR3 nucleotide sequence: TGTGCCAGCAGCCTGCGACAGGGAAACACCATATATTTT. Translating gives CASSLRQGNTIYF.

The gene calls are TRBV21-1 and TRBJ1-2; TRBD1, as called in the table, went unchecked against the DNA. TRBV21-1 is flagged as a pseudogene. The CDR3 extends over 16 amino acids. The CDR3 spells CASSKEGVNSNYGYTF. The DNA for the CDR3 is TGTGCCAGCAGCAAAGAAGGTGTAAACAGTAACTATGGCTACACCTTC.

This clone has more than one count but fewer than ten. V gene TRBV7-9 combines with J gene TRBJ2-5; D may be TRBD2 (6 bases). Trimming pared 11 bases from V and 3 bases from J, leaving 10 bases between. Germline values: CDR1 SEHNR, CDR2 FQNEAQ (reference sequence). The CDR3 loop spans 11 amino acids. The CDR3 reads CAGRSEETQYF. The DNA of the CDR3 is TGTGCCGGGAGGAGCGAAGAGACCCAGTACTTC. The full variable domain, rest sourced from reference TRBV7-9 and TRBJ2-5, is DTGVSQNPRHKITKRGQNVTFRCDPISEHNRLYWYRQTLGQGPEFLTYFQNEAQLEKSRLLSDRFSAERPKGSFSTLEIQRTEQGDSAMYLCAGRSEETQYFGPGTRLLVL.

CDR3: CASSPPGTIYNEQFF. For the CDR3, the DNA is TGTGCCAGCAGCCCGCCCGGGACAATCTACAATGAGCAGTTCTTC. The J gene is TRBJ2-1, the V gene TRBV5-4; perhaps TRBD1 as D (6 bases). V was clipped by 4 bases and J by 3 bases, with 14 bases between them. Germline V gives CDR1 SGHNT, CDR2 YYREEE (reference sequence). The CDR3 runs 15 residues.

About this clone itself: A junction boundary mismatches the germline segment, possibly from a read error. CDR3 sequence (DNA): TGTGCCAGCAGCGTAGGAGGGGTAGATTTTTATGGCTACACCTTC. Encoded protein: CASSVGGVDFYGYTF. The chain recombines TRBV13 with TRBJ1-2; perhaps TRBD1 as D (5 bases). The CDR3 loop spans 15 amino acids. The germline CDR1 and CDR2 sequences are PRHDT and FYEKMQ (reference sequence).

The V call is TRBV9, the J call TRBJ2-1; 8 nucleotides match TRBD1. CDR1 is SGDLS, CDR2 YYNGEE, per germline. After removal of 4 bases from V and 5 bases from J, the junction contained 8 bases not matched to a gene. CDR3 length: 15 residues. The CDR3 loop is CASSTRDRPNNEQFF. CDR3 nucleotides: TGTGCCAGCAGCACCCGGGACAGGCCCAACAATGAGCAGTTCTTC.

The rearrangement links TRBV30 to TRBJ2-2, with 8 nucleotides matching TRBD1. CDR1 is GTSNPN and CDR2 is SVGIG in the germline V gene (reference sequence). CDR3 length equals 15 residues. The junction had 11 bases not matched to a gene; V was cut back by 8 bases and J by 3 bases. The CDR3 region is CARETRGRDTGELFF. The CDR3 coding sequence is TGTGCCCGCGAAACCAGGGGGCGCGACACCGGGGAGCTGTTTTTT. The variable domain in full, completed from reference TRBV30 and TRBJ2-2, reads SQTIHQWPATLVQPVGSPLSLECTVEGTSNPNLYWYRQAAGRGLQLLFYSVGIGQISSEVPQNLSASRPQDRQFILSSKKLLLSDSGFYLCARETRGRDTGELFFGEGSRLTVL.

This chain uses TRBV12-3 or TRBV12-4 with TRBJ2-7; possibly TRBD2 for D (7 bases). With 6 bases removed from V and 2 bases from J, the gap between germline ends came to 11 bases. CDR3 length equals 13 residues. The CDR3, as DNA: TGTGCCAGCAGGGTAGGGGGGGCCTACGAGCAGTACTTC. Protein: CASRVGGAYEQYF.

The chain uses TRBV6-5 and TRBJ1-2; D unclear. V lost 5 bases to trimming and J lost 2 bases, with 12 bases between them. CDR3 length equals 14 residues. Germline V CDR1 and CDR2: MNHEY, SVGAGI. The DNA for the CDR3 is TGTGCCAGCAGTACCCCATCCAGGAACTATGGCTACACCTTC. This encodes CASSTPSRNYGYTF.

V and J are TRBV13 and TRBJ1-6, with D uncertain. Germline assignment: CDR1 PRHDT and CDR2 FYEKMQ (reference sequence). The CDR3 spans 13 residues. V was clipped by 0 bases and J by 9 bases, with 6 bases between them. The chain's CDR3 is CASSLGPGSPLHF. The CDR3 region has the DNA TGTGCCAGCAGCTTAGGCCCCGGTTCACCCCTCCACTTT.

This chain connects TRBV6-5 to TRBJ2-1; D is possibly TRBD1 (8 bases). Germline V gene lookup returns CDR1 MNHEY and CDR2 SVGAGI. V was trimmed by 6 bases and J by 7 bases, leaving 13 bases between them. The CDR3 is 13 residues long. CDR3 amino acids: CASRDREGNEQFF. The CDR3 bases are TGTGCCAGCAGGGACAGGGAGGGTAATGAGCAGTTCTTC.

The gene calls are TRBV11-2 and TRBJ2-1; D call uncertain. CDR1 is SGHAT, CDR2 FQNNGV, per germline. This CDR3 is 15 amino acids long. The V end was cut by 1 base, the J end by 3 bases, with 10 bases between. CDR3 nucleotide sequence: TGTGCCAGCAGCTTAGCCAGCCAGGTCTACAATGAGCAGTTCTTC. It codes for CASSLASQVYNEQFF.

The V call is TRBV5-1, the J call TRBJ1-1; D remains ambiguous. The CDR3 is made up of 13 amino acids. Looked up from germline, CDR1 is SGHRS and CDR2 is YFSETQ. V lost 2 bases to trimming and J lost 2 bases, with 7 bases between them. The CDR3 sequence is CASSFGSNTEAFF. The CDR3 nucleotides read TGCGCCAGCAGCTTTGGGAGCAACACTGAAGCTTTCTTT. Drawing the rest from reference TRBV5-1 and TRBJ1-1, the complete variable domain is KAGVTQTPRYLIKTRGQQVTLSCSPISGHRSVSWYQQTPGQGLQFLFEYFSETQRNKGNFPGRFSGRQFSNSRSEMNVSTLELGDSALYLCASSFGSNTEAFFGQGTRLTVV.

V gene TRBV7-9 combines with J gene TRBJ2-7, with 7 nucleotides matching TRBD1. Germline CDR1 and CDR2: SEHNR and FQNEAQ (reference sequence). The trim removed 7 bases at V and 4 bases at J, leaving 4 bases unmatched. There are 12 residues in the CDR3. CDR3 sequence reads: CASNQGDYEQYF. The DNA of the CDR3 is TGTGCCAGCAACCAGGGGGATTACGAGCAGTACTTC.

V usage is TRBV6-5 and J usage is TRBJ1-5, with unresolved D. Germline V lookup: CDR1 MNHEY, CDR2 SVGAGI. Trimming removed 7 bases at V and 0 bases at J, with 13 bases between. CDR3 length: 15 residues. Written as DNA, the CDR3 is TGTGCCAGCACCAAGGAGCGTTATAGCAATCAGCCCCAGCATTTT. Its protein product is CASTKERYSNQPQHF.

The chain has TRBV5-1 and TRBJ2-2; tentatively, D is TRBD2 (5 bases). The CDR3 runs 13 residues. Trimming took 4 bases from V and 6 from J, leaving 10 bases between them. CDR1 SGHRS and CDR2 YFSETQ come from the germline V gene. CDR3 sequence: CASSTRGSGELFF. CDR3 sequence (DNA): TGCGCCAGCAGCACCCGAGGGTCCGGGGAGCTGTTTTTT. Using reference TRBV5-1 and TRBJ2-2 for the parts outside the CDR3, the full variable domain is KAGVTQTPRYLIKTRGQQVTLSCSPISGHRSVSWYQQTPGQGLQFLFEYFSETQRNKGNFPGRFSGRQFSNSRSEMNVSTLELGDSALYLCASSTRGSGELFFGEGSRLTVL.

The genes are TRBV4-1 and TRBJ2-3, with D perhaps matching TRBD2 (5 bases). Germline V lookup: CDR1 MGHRA, CDR2 YSYEKL. The CDR3 is 14 residues long. V lost 0 bases to trimming and J lost 7 bases, with 11 bases between them. As DNA, the CDR3 is TGCGCCAGCAGCCAAGACTCTAGCAGAAATACGCAGTATTTT. It encodes CASSQDSSRNTQYF.

The chain carries TRBV18 and TRBJ1-2; D remains unclear. Trimming removed 0 bases from V and 1 base from J, with 6 bases in between. The CDR3 has 14 residues. Germline-derived CDR1 and CDR2 are KGHSH and LQKENI. The CDR3, as DNA: TGTGCCAGCTCACCACCGGGAGGTAACTATGGCTACACCTTC. It is translated as CASSPPGGNYGYTF.

There are a few counts of this clone. The chain uses TRBV6-6 and TRBJ2-2, with 8 bases fitting TRBD1. The CDR3 runs 17 residues. Germline CDR1 MNHNY, CDR2 SVGAGI (reference sequence). Trimming removed 5 bases from V and 3 bases from J; junction bases left unmatched: 11. CDR3 in amino acids: CASSPTRQGRDTGELFF. CDR3 nucleotide sequence: TGTGCCAGCAGTCCGACCAGACAGGGGAGAGACACCGGGGAGCTGTTTTTT.

The genes are TRBV5-1 and TRBJ2-7; D remains unclear. The CDR3 has 11 amino acids. Trimming took 1 base from V and 5 from J, leaving 4 bases between them. CDR1 is SGHRS, CDR2 YFSETQ, per germline. The CDR3 protein is CASSLRDEQYF. CDR3 coding DNA: TGCGCCAGCAGCTTGCGGGACGAGCAGTACTTC.

This clone was seen once. V gene TRBV5-6 combines with J gene TRBJ1-4; possibly TRBD1 for D (5 bases). Trimming took 0 bases from V and 8 from J, leaving 14 bases between them. Per germline, CDR1 SGHDT and CDR2 YYEEEE. The CDR3 totals 15 residues. The CDR3 spells CASSLAGRVDEKLFF. CDR3 sequence (DNA): TGTGCCAGCAGCTTGGCCGGCAGGGTAGACGAAAAACTGTTTTTT.

The chain combines TRBV7-3 with TRBJ2-2, with TRBD2 matching 9 bases. J lost 4 bases, V lost 3 bases, and 6 bases had no gene match. Germline-derived CDR1 and CDR2 are SGHTA and FQGTGA. The CDR3 loop spans 16 amino acids. CDR3 nucleotides: TGTGCCAGCAGCTTTACCGGTAGCGGGGGCACCGGGGAGCTGTTTTTT. This sequence encodes CASSFTGSGGTGELFF.

This clone was seen ten or more times. The chain uses TRBV6-6 and TRBJ2-2; D remains ambiguous. This CDR3 region has 12 residues. Trimming removed 2 bases from V and 7 bases from J, with 5 bases in between. From germline, CDR1 is MNHNY and CDR2 SVGAGI (reference sequence). The CDR3 protein is CASSYIFGELFF. The CDR3, as DNA: TGTGCCAGCAGTTACATATTCGGGGAGCTGTTTTTT.

The gene calls are TRBV18 and TRBJ1-1; D is undetermined. The CDR3 length is 16 residues. Trimming left V 3 bases short and J 1 base short, with 15 bases between. Per germline, CDR1 KGHSH and CDR2 LQKENI. CDR3 in amino acids: CASSPGPRSSNTEAFF. The CDR3 nucleotides are TGTGCCAGCTCACCCGGTCCCCGGAGCTCGAACACTGAAGCTTTCTTT.

The chain links TRBV5-1 to TRBJ2-3, with D possibly being TRBD2 (6 bases). There are 17 residues in the CDR3. Trimming took off 4 bases at V and 4 bases at J, with 22 bases between the two ends. Germline CDR1 reads SGHRS; CDR2 reads YFSETQ. For the CDR3, the DNA is TGCGCCAGCAGCCCGGGGGTACTACGCGGTAACGCAGATACGCAGTATTTT. Amino acid sequence: CASSPGVLRGNADTQYF.

CDR3 loop: CASTSGLAALNEQFF. CDR3 bases: TGTGCCAGCACCTCGGGACTAGCGGCACTTAATGAGCAGTTCTTC. The rearrangement links TRBV7-6 to TRBJ2-1; 11 positions match TRBD2. V was pared by 7 bases and J by 7 bases, with 9 bases of the junction left unmatched. This CDR3 contains 15 residues. Germline V gene lookup returns CDR1 SGHVS and CDR2 FNYEAQ.

This clone has a single count. The chain uses TRBV30 and TRBJ1-6; D is uncertain. The ends were cut back, 7 bases at V and 1 base at J, with 14 bases in the middle. This CDR3 comprises 15 residues. Germline V gives CDR1 GTSNPN, CDR2 SVGIG (reference sequence). In DNA, the CDR3 is TGTGCCTACGACGGGGAAGGGTCCTATAATTCACCCCTCCACTTT. It translates to CAYDGEGSYNSPLHF.